Listed below are T cell receptor beta chains from one sample, sequenced in a study of post-analysis software for immune sequencing data. A single record per CDR3 protein comes from TCRdb applying MiXCR to the PCR reads. The sample has about 540,000 distinct CDR3 sequences, around a third seen once; the top ten hold under 7%. The sample comprised blood. All receptors come from a girl between 2 and 17 years old with multiple sclerosis. Each CDR3 is given with its conserved first and last residue. D genes are given only for firm matches. Clone size is not always given. Where it is, it says once, few, many or a class for expanded clones.

CDR3 protein: CSVVRVPGRNEQFF
CDR3 DNA: TGCAGCGTTGTAAGGGTTCCAGGGCGCAATGAGCAGTTCTTC
D gene: .
J gene: TRBJ2-1
clone size: few
V gene: TRBV29-1

CDR3 protein: CASSLGGPATEAFF
CDR3 DNA: TGTGCCAGCAGTTTAGGAGGGCCCGCCACTGAAGCTTTCTTT
D gene: .
J gene: TRBJ1-1
clone size: .
V gene: TRBV12-3/TRBV12-4

CDR3 protein: CASSLTRGDTQYF
CDR3 DNA: TGTGCCAGCAGCTTGACTAGAGGAGATACGCAGTATTTT
D gene: .
J gene: TRBJ2-3
clone size: few
V gene: TRBV7-3

CDR3 protein: CASSPDRHDGYTF
CDR3 DNA: TGTGCCAGCAGTCCCGACAGGCATGATGGCTACACCTTC
D gene: .
J gene: TRBJ1-2
clone size: .
V gene: TRBV27

CDR3 protein: CSARGGQANTEAFF
CDR3 DNA: TGCAGTGCTAGGGGTGGACAGGCTAACACTGAAGCTTTCTTT
D gene: TRBD1
J gene: TRBJ1-1
clone size: .
V gene: TRBV20-1

CDR3 protein: CASSPDKNTEAFF
CDR3 DNA: TGTGCCAGCTCACCGGACAAGAACACTGAAGCTTTCTTT
D gene: .
J gene: TRBJ1-1
clone size: .
V gene: TRBV18

CDR3 protein: CAISGNSAYEQYF
CDR3 DNA: TGTGCCATCAGTGGTAACTCTGCCTACGAGCAGTACTTC
D gene: .
J gene: TRBJ2-7
clone size: .
V gene: TRBV10-3

CDR3 protein: CSVDEQFF
CDR3 DNA: TGCAGCGTTGATGAGCAGTTCTTC
D gene: .
J gene: TRBJ2-1
clone size: few
V gene: TRBV29-1

CDR3 protein: CASSEGDRGHGYTF
CDR3 DNA: TGCGCCAGCAGTGAGGGTGACAGGGGGCACGGCTACACCTTC
D gene: TRBD1
J gene: TRBJ1-2
clone size: .
V gene: TRBV10-2

CDR3 protein: CASSQGGATSYETQYF
CDR3 DNA: TGCGCCAGCAGCCAAGGTGGTGCTACTAGCTATGAGACCCAGTACTTC
D gene: .
J gene: TRBJ2-5
clone size: few
V gene: TRBV4-1

CDR3 protein: CASSLARSGGADTQYF
CDR3 DNA: TGTGCCAGCAGCTTAGCGCGTAGCGGGGGCGCTGATACGCAGTATTTT
D gene: TRBD2
J gene: TRBJ2-3
clone size: .
V gene: TRBV7-6